The 8 T cell receptor beta chains listed next were all sequenced from one sample in a study of cytomegalovirus exposure and HLA in healthy donors (dated by TCRdb to 2016 to 2017). The library was built by means of the immunoSEQ multiplex PCR assay. For the multiplex PCR, a mixture combining 60 forward primers for TCR Vbeta segments and 13 reverse primers for TCR Jbeta segments was used. As stored in TCRdb, this immuneACCESS dataset retains in-frame rearrangements with V and J assigned. A fraction of the clones does not appear; measured against another copy, unresolved V genes explain less than half of the discrepancy, and the remainder lacks a known reason. The sample contains about 150,000 clones, around 65% of them found a single time. Roughly 3.1% of the sample is in the top ten clones. The sample taken for sequencing was PBMCs. The source is a woman in her 30s in good health and CMV-seropositive.

This chain links TRBV9 with TRBJ2-7; the D is unclear. Per germline, CDR1 SGDLS and CDR2 YYNGEE. The CDR3 length is 15 residues. The V and J ends lost 3 bases and 2 bases respectively, with 15 bases between them. In DNA form, the CDR3 reads TGTGCCAGCAGCGCACCATTGACTCGAGCCTACGAGCAGTACTTC. Translating it yields CASSAPLTRAYEQYF. The entire variable domain, with the rest obtained from reference TRBV9 and TRBJ2-7, is as follows: DSGVTQTPKHLITATGQRVTLRCSPRSGDLSVYWYQQSLDQGLQFLIQYYNGEERAKGNILERFSAQQFPDLHSELNLSSLELGDSALYFCASSAPLTRAYEQYFGPGTRLTVT.

V is TRBV9 and J is TRBJ2-2; 7 bases match TRBD1. The CDR3 totals 16 residues. Losses at the gene ends were 5 bases for V and 0 bases for J; bases not matched to a gene: 7. Germline V gives CDR1 SGDLS, CDR2 YYNGEE. CDR3 in DNA: TGTGCCAGCAGTGACCCTACAGGGGCGAACACCGGGGAGCTGTTTTTT. It yields the protein CASSDPTGANTGELFF.

The CDR3 region is CATGGDYEQFF. In DNA form, the CDR3 reads TGTGCCACCGGAGGGGACTATGAGCAGTTCTTC. The V and J genes are TRBV2 and TRBJ2-1; D is perhaps TRBD2 (6 bases). Germline V CDR1 and CDR2: SNHLY, FYNNEI. The CDR3 is 11 amino acids. Trimming shortened V by 10 bases and J by 8 bases, and 12 bases separated the two germline ends.

The genes are TRBV2 and TRBJ1-1, with 8 bases identical to TRBD1. The CDR3 runs to 14 residues. The germline gives CDR1 SNHLY, CDR2 FYNNEI. The trim removed 4 bases at V and 6 bases at J, leaving 7 bases unmatched. The chain's CDR3 is CASSATRGLAEAFF. Written as DNA, the CDR3 is TGTGCCAGCAGTGCAACCAGGGGGCTGGCTGAAGCTTTCTTT.

This clone was seen at least ten times. The chain joins TRBV6-1 to TRBJ1-1; D possibly corresponds to TRBD1 (6 bases). The germline gives CDR1 MNHNS, CDR2 SASEGT. There are 14 residues in the CDR3. Trimming shortened V by 0 bases and J by 4 bases, and 9 bases separated the two germline ends. The CDR3 reads CASSEAGQSTEAFF. CDR3 nucleotide sequence: TGTGCCAGCAGTGAAGCCGGACAGTCCACTGAAGCTTTCTTT.

This clone was counted at least ten times. Sequence at one end of the junction differs from germline and may be a read error. This chain's CDR3 is CAGRGLAGGEQYF. CDR3 bases: TGTGCCGGGAGGGGACTAGCGGGAGGCGAGCAGTACTTC. The rearrangement links TRBV30 to TRBJ2-7; 15 bases line up with TRBD2. The CDR3 contains 13 residues. CDR1 and CDR2 (germline): GTSNPN, SVGIG (reference sequence).

This clone was seen only a few times. CDR3 residues: CASSWTSGIPNEQFF. The CDR3 DNA sequence: TGTGCCAGCAGTTGGACTAGCGGGATTCCCAATGAGCAGTTCTTC. V gene TRBV11-3 combines with J gene TRBJ2-1; 12 positions agree with TRBD2. V gave up 6 bases and J gave up 6 bases; unmatched junction bases: 6. Germline CDR1 is SGHNT and CDR2 is YENEEA. The CDR3 extends over 15 amino acids.

As DNA, the CDR3 is TGTGCCAGCAGTTACTCTGCTACCGTCGGGGAGCTGTTTTTT. Translation gives CASSYSATVGELFF. This chain joins TRBV6-5 and TRBJ2-2; D unresolved. Trimming stripped 0 bases from V and 7 bases from J, with 9 bases between. Germline V lookup: CDR1 MNHEY, CDR2 SVGAGI. The CDR3 has 14 amino acids.